The entry below gives a single TCR beta chain sequence along with its context. Its antigen remains unknown. The sample belongs to a study of cytomegalovirus exposure and HLA in healthy donors. Donors were nominally healthy when sampled, though unrecorded immune exposures were likely. Primers for the PCR totalled 60 Vbeta and 13 Jbeta. Here immunoSEQ multiplex PCR was the method, and the copy in TCRdb shows in-frame clones only, minus some. The sample gives some 130,000 clones, about 80% of which show up once; about 2% is in the top ten. Regarding the study as a whole: In a later analysis, CMV-associated beta chains were mostly HLA-associated, it appeared. V- and J-gene trimming of TCR beta was linked (in a later analysis) to a missense DCLRE1C variant. There was a cluster of highly shared sequence variants that was likely a sequencing artifact.

Source material: PBMCs. This TCR came from a man aged 25-45 years in good health and CMV-seronegative.

The CDR3 protein is CTSRTTSGRVVQETQYF. The CDR3 region has the DNA TGCACCAGCAGGACGACTAGCGGGAGGGTCGTCCAAGAGACCCAGTACTTC. The gene calls are TRBV1 and TRBJ2-5; the table gives TRBD2 as D, unverified against the DNA. TRBV1 is reported as a pseudogene. This CDR3 spans 17 amino acids.